Below, 23 T cell receptor beta chains from the same sample are listed, as sequenced in a study of identical twins. TCRdb re-called the 5' RACE reads through MiXCR, storing one row per CDR3 protein. Of a few hundred thousand distinct CDR3 sequences in the sample, 9.6% were seen once. The same sample was also studied in work on yellow fever vaccine responses in identical twins.

The specimen sequenced was PBMCs. The receptors stem from a woman under 30 in good health.

This clonotype was seen a few times. The genes are TRBV7-9 and TRBJ2-7, with D perhaps matching TRBD1 (6 bases). Germline CDR1 and CDR2: SEHNR and FQNEAQ (reference sequence). V was cut by 4 bases and J by 3 bases, with 16 bases left in between. This CDR3 has 15 residues. The CDR3 reads CASSSSPHRDYEQYF. CDR3 DNA sequence: TGTGCCAGCAGCTCTTCACCCCACAGGGACTACGAGCAGTACTTC.

This clonotype was observed many times. V gene TRBV29-1 combines with J gene TRBJ2-7, with D maybe TRBD1 (5 bases). CDR1 is SQVTM, CDR2 ANQGSEA, per germline. V lost 4 bases and J 4 bases, leaving 8 bases between the germline ends. This CDR3 comprises 11 residues. CDR3: CSVADSYEQYF. Written as DNA, the CDR3 is TGCAGCGTTGCCGACAGTTACGAGCAGTACTTC.

This clonotype was picked up many times. The CDR3 here is CASSLAISVGQAEDTQYF. The CDR3 region has the DNA TGTGCCAGCAGCTTAGCGATCTCCGTCGGACAGGCGGAAGATACGCAGTATTTT. This chain links TRBV7-2 with TRBJ2-3, with 7 nucleotides matching TRBD1. Trimming took 0 bases from V and 5 from J; bases not matched to a gene: 14. Germline CDR1 SGHTA, CDR2 FQGNSA. The CDR3 length is 18 residues.

The chain is built from TRBV12-3 or TRBV12-4 and TRBJ1-1; D might be TRBD1 (6 bases). The V end was cut by 6 bases, the J end by 4 bases, with 12 bases between. This CDR3 comprises 13 residues. CDR3 sequence: CASSPTGFTEAFF. In DNA form, the CDR3 reads TGTGCCAGCAGCCCGACAGGTTTCACTGAAGCTTTCTTT.

This clonotype appeared many times. The CDR3 region is CASSSGPGQNTEAFF. The DNA of the CDR3 is TGCGCCAGCAGCTCGGGGCCAGGACAGAACACTGAAGCTTTCTTT. The rearrangement links TRBV5-1 to TRBJ1-1, with D possibly matching TRBD1 (5 bases). Trimming took off 3 bases at V and 1 base at J, with 13 bases between the two ends. The CDR3 has 15 amino acids. Per germline, CDR1 SGHRS and CDR2 YFSETQ.

The V gene is TRBV21-1, the J gene TRBJ1-5; the DNA was not compared with TRBD1, the D call given in the table. TRBV21-1 is labeled a pseudogene. This CDR3 region has 14 residues. For the CDR3, the DNA is TGTGCCAGCAGCCCCCGGGACAGTAATCAGCCCCAGCATTTT. Its protein is CASSPRDSNQPQHF.

The gene calls are TRBV2 and TRBJ2-1; 12 nucleotides agree with TRBD2. V was pared by 5 bases and J by 0 bases, with 8 bases of the junction left unmatched. Germline CDR1 reads SNHLY; CDR2 reads FYNNEI. The CDR3 has 18 residues. The CDR3 loop reads CASSRTSGAPSSYNEQFF. Written as DNA, the CDR3 is TGTGCCAGCAGTCGGACTAGCGGGGCCCCCAGCTCCTACAATGAGCAGTTCTTC.

This clonotype was picked up a small number of times. V and J are TRBV20-1 and TRBJ1-6, with no clear D. There are 13 residues in the CDR3. Germline V lookup: CDR1 DFQATT, CDR2 SNEGSKA (reference sequence). V lost 0 bases, J lost 6 bases, and 6 bases lay in between. CDR3 DNA: TGCAGTGCTAGAGATAGGTTTAATTCACCCCTCCACTTT. Translating gives CSARDRFNSPLHF.

This clonotype is a singleton in its sample. J is TRBJ2-1 and V is TRBV12-3 or TRBV12-4, with 15 bases matching TRBD2. The CDR3 sequence is 20 residues long. V was clipped by 6 bases and J by 0 bases; unmatched bases: 12. The CDR3 region has the DNA TGTGCCAGCAGGGTAACGGGACTAGCGGGAGGCCCTAGCTCCTACAATGAGCAGTTCTTC. Amino acid sequence: CASRVTGLAGGPSSYNEQFF.

V gene TRBV4-3 combines with J gene TRBJ2-1; 10 bases line up with TRBD2. Germline CDR1 and CDR2: LGHNA and YSLEER. The CDR3 consists of 17 residues. Losses at the gene ends were 1 base for V and 3 bases for J; bases not matched to a gene: 6. The DNA for the CDR3 is TGCGCCAGCAGCCAAGTGGCTAGCGGGAGAAACTACAATGAGCAGTTCTTC. It is translated as CASSQVASGRNYNEQFF.

This clonotype has ten or more counts. The genes are TRBV7-8 and TRBJ2-7; D gene unclear. Germline V CDR1 and CDR2: SGHVS, FQNEAQ. Trimming stripped 4 bases from V and 1 base from J, with 14 bases between. CDR3 length: 15 residues. CDR3 in amino acids: CASSSLPGPSYEQYF. The CDR3 coding sequence is TGTGCCAGCAGCTCCCTACCGGGTCCTTCCTACGAGCAGTACTTC.

This clonotype was observed at least ten times. The DNA for the CDR3 is TGTGCCAGCAGTTTGGCCATTGGGGGGTCCTACGAGCAGTACTTC. Translating it yields CASSLAIGGSYEQYF. V gene TRBV12-3 or TRBV12-4 combines with J gene TRBJ2-7; D may be TRBD2 (6 bases). Trimming stripped 3 bases from V and 1 base from J, with 13 bases between. This CDR3 has 15 amino acids.

This clonotype has just a few counts. This chain uses TRBV5-6 with TRBJ2-2; D not resolved. CDR1 is SGHDT, CDR2 YYEEEE, per germline. The CDR3 length is 13 residues. V was shortened by 4 bases and J by 3 bases, with 7 bases between the two germline ends. The CDR3 loop is CASSPDYTGELFF. The CDR3 DNA reads TGTGCCAGCAGCCCGGATTACACCGGGGAGCTGTTTTTT. The whole variable domain, filled in from reference TRBV5-6 and TRBJ2-2, reads DAGVTQSPTHLIKTRGQQVTLRCSPKSGHDTVSWYQQALGQGPQFIFQYYEEEERQRGNFPDRFSGHQFPNYSSELNVNALLLGDSALYLCASSPDYTGELFFGEGSRLTVL.

This clonotype was picked up many times. The J gene is TRBJ2-5, the V gene TRBV12-3 or TRBV12-4; 9 nucleotides align to TRBD2. V lost 3 bases, J lost 4 bases, and 6 bases stayed unmatched. This CDR3 spans 15 amino acids. CDR3: CASSFLAGLGETQYF. For the CDR3, the DNA is TGTGCCAGCAGTTTCCTAGCGGGGCTGGGAGAGACCCAGTACTTC.

This clonotype has just a few counts. The chain joins TRBV28 to TRBJ2-1; D gene unclear. Germline V gene data show CDR1 as MDHEN and CDR2 as SYDVKM. CDR3 length: 14 amino acids. Trimming removed 7 bases at V and 8 bases at J, with 18 bases between. The chain's CDR3 is CASNPEAVGDEQFF. CDR3 DNA sequence: TGTGCCAGCAACCCCGAGGCGGTAGGAGATGAGCAGTTCTTC.

In its sample, this clonotype was seen a few times. The chain recombines TRBV5-1 with TRBJ2-1; possibly TRBD1 for D (5 bases). There are 23 residues in the CDR3. The germline CDR1 and CDR2 sequences are SGHRS and YFSETQ. V was clipped by 0 bases and J by 1 base, with 32 bases between them. In nucleotides, the CDR3 is TGCGCCAGCAGCTTGGGGGTCGGTCTCGATGACAGCCCATATTCGTTTTCCTACAATGAGCAGTTCTTC. Translation gives CASSLGVGLDDSPYSFSYNEQFF.

This clonotype was observed at least ten times. The chain couples TRBV7-8 to TRBJ1-1; D call uncertain. Per germline, CDR1 SGHVS and CDR2 FQNEAQ. The CDR3 has 12 amino acids. Trimming removed 5 bases from V and 7 bases from J, with 11 bases in between. CDR3 in DNA: TGTGCCAGCAGCCACCTCGGCGGTGAAGCTTTCTTT. Residues: CASSHLGGEAFF.

This clonotype was observed many times. V usage is TRBV20-1 and J usage is TRBJ2-1, with 7 bases aligning to TRBD2. The V gene's germline CDR1 is DFQATT and CDR2 SNEGSKA (reference sequence). V gave up 0 bases and J gave up 2 bases; unmatched junction bases: 4. This CDR3 has 15 residues. CDR3 nucleotides: TGCAGTGCTAGAGATCCGGGAGGCCCCTACAATGAGCAGTTCTTC. Translating gives CSARDPGGPYNEQFF.

This chain uses TRBV19 with TRBJ1-6, with D perhaps matching TRBD1 (6 bases). The CDR3 contains 16 residues. Germline V gene lookup returns CDR1 LNHDA and CDR2 SQIVND (reference sequence). Trimming cost V 5 bases and J 9 bases, with 20 bases left between them. The DNA of the CDR3 is TGTGCCAGTAGTGGATGGGGCGCAGGGGTGGTTTCACCCCTCCACTTT. It encodes CASSGWGAGVVSPLHF. The whole variable domain, remainder taken from reference TRBV19 and TRBJ1-6, is DGGITQSPKYLFRKEGQNVTLSCEQNLNHDAMYWYRQDPGQGLRLIYYSQIVNDFQKGDIAEGYSVSREKKESFPLTVTSAQKNPTAFYLCASSGWGAGVVSPLHFGNGTRLTVT.

The chain is built from TRBV27 and TRBJ2-7; perhaps TRBD1 as D (5 bases). The germline V and J ends were trimmed by 6 bases and 2 bases, with 20 bases remaining between them. Germline V CDR1 and CDR2: MNHEY, SMNVEV (reference sequence). The CDR3 extends over 16 amino acids. This chain's CDR3 is CASSWLVGASTYEQYF. CDR3 nucleotide sequence: TGTGCCAGCAGCTGGCTCGTTGGGGCATCGACCTACGAGCAGTACTTC.

The chain links TRBV2 to TRBJ1-3, with a weak D call TRBD1 (5 bases). The germline CDR1 and CDR2 sequences are SNHLY and FYNNEI. The CDR3 spans 14 residues. V lost 7 bases, J lost 3 bases, and 13 bases lay in between. The CDR3 protein is CASTPRAGGNTIYF. The CDR3 bases are TGTGCCAGCACCCCCAGGGCCGGTGGAAACACCATATATTTT.

Many counts were recorded for this clonotype. V usage is TRBV6-5 and J usage is TRBJ2-7; the D gene could be TRBD1 or TRBD2 (5 bases each). The CDR3 spans 15 residues. Germline CDR1 MNHEY, CDR2 SVGAGI. Trimming removed 0 bases from V and 5 bases from J, with 14 bases in between. CDR3 nucleotide sequence: TGTGCCAGCAGTTACTCACGGGACCTGGGCCACGAGCAGTACTTC. Translated, it gives CASSYSRDLGHEQYF.

There are many counts of this clonotype. V and J are TRBV18 and TRBJ2-1; a weak D match, TRBD2 (6 bases). The length of the CDR3 is 13 residues. Per germline, CDR1 KGHSH and CDR2 LQKENI. Between the trimmed V and J ends, which lost 6 bases and 9 bases, there was a span of 15 bases. The DNA for the CDR3 is TGTGCCAGCTCTCTGACCCAGCGGGCTGAGCAGTTCTTC. It codes for CASSLTQRAEQFF.